The 30 T cell receptor beta chains given below trace back to one sample, sequenced in a study of T cell responses to AZD1222 COVID-19 vaccine. Sequenced by immunoSEQ multiplex PCR; TCRdb stores in-frame clones only, minus some. The data show roughly 140,000 clones, 80% to 90% seen once. The sample was peripheral blood, taken on day 0 of AZD1222 vaccination. All receptors derive from an adult in good health.

The rearrangement links TRBV11-2 to TRBJ1-4; D is unclear. The CDR3 sequence is 14 residues long. The V end was cut by 6 bases, the J end by 6 bases, with 14 bases between. Germline V gives CDR1 SGHAT, CDR2 FQNNGV. The DNA of the CDR3 is TGTGCCAGCAGGTTGACGAGTGTTGATGAAAAACTGTTTTTT. Protein: CASRLTSVDEKLFF. Variable domain in full (rest from reference TRBV11-2 and TRBJ1-4): EAGVAQSPRYKIIEKRQSVAFWCNPISGHATLYWYQQILGQGPKLLIQFQNNGVVDDSQLPKDRFSAERLKGVDSTLKIQPAKLEDSAVYLCASRLTSVDEKLFFGSGTQLSVL.

The gene calls are TRBV28 and TRBJ1-5; D ambiguous. The V end lost 8 bases, the J end lost 0 bases, and 8 bases lay between the germline ends. Germline loops: CDR1 MDHEN, CDR2 SYDVKM. The CDR3 is 13 residues long. The CDR3 here is CASREHSNQPQHF. The CDR3 DNA is TGTGCCAGCCGGGAACATAGCAATCAGCCCCAGCATTTT.

The J gene is TRBJ1-1, the V gene TRBV27, with TRBD1 as a possible D gene (5 bases). CDR1 is MNHEY, CDR2 SMNVEV, per germline (reference sequence). The V end lost 3 bases, the J end lost 7 bases, and 15 bases lay between the germline ends. CDR3 size: 14 residues. In DNA, the CDR3 is TGTGCCAGCAGTTTCTATGGGGCACGCGTTGAAGCTTTCTTT. Translating it yields CASSFYGARVEAFF.

CDR3 loop: CASSLTSGSLWQYF. CDR3 coding DNA: TGTGCCAGCAGCTTGACTAGCGGGAGTTTGTGGCAGTACTTC. This sequence joins TRBV5-6 and TRBJ2-7, with TRBD2 matching 11 bases. Germline V gene data show CDR1 as SGHDT and CDR2 as YYEEEE. The CDR3 is 14 amino acids. Losses at the gene ends were 1 base for V and 9 bases for J; bases not matched to a gene: 6.

This chain uses TRBV3-1 (or the pseudogene TRBV3-2) with TRBJ2-3, with 7 bases that match TRBD1. Germline V lookup: CDR1 LGHDT, CDR2 YNNKEL (reference sequence). J was trimmed by 1 base and V by 5 bases; bases with no gene match: 9. The CDR3 length is 16 residues. In DNA, the CDR3 is TGTGCCAGCAGCGCAGGGACAGCCTTCGGCACAGATACGCAGTATTTT. It specifies CASSAGTAFGTDTQYF.

The chain employs TRBV5-6 and TRBJ2-1; no firm D call. CDR3 length: 13 residues. V lost 4 bases and J 4 bases, leaving 9 bases between the germline ends. Germline V lookup: CDR1 SGHDT, CDR2 YYEEEE. The CDR3 DNA sequence: TGTGCCAGCAGCGGGGTCAGGTACAATGAGCAGTTCTTC. Translating it yields CASSGVRYNEQFF.

The chain joins TRBV28 to TRBJ2-2, with D perhaps matching TRBD2 (6 bases). The germline CDR1 and CDR2 sequences are MDHEN and SYDVKM. Trimming cost V 5 bases and J 0 bases, with 13 bases left between them. The CDR3 length is 16 residues. For the CDR3, the DNA is TGTGCCAGCAGTGTGACGGGACTGCCGAACACCGGGGAGCTGTTTTTT. Its protein is CASSVTGLPNTGELFF.

The chain links TRBV13 to TRBJ1-3, with D maybe TRBD1 (6 bases). The CDR3 extends over 15 amino acids. Between the trimmed V and J ends, which lost 0 bases and 7 bases, there was a span of 13 bases. Germline-derived CDR1 and CDR2 are PRHDT and FYEKMQ (reference sequence). The DNA of the CDR3 is TGTGCCAGCAGCTTAGGCAGGGCGGGGGCGAACACCATATATTTT. The encoded protein is CASSLGRAGANTIYF.

The chain carries TRBV19 and TRBJ1-1; D is unclear. The CDR3 loop spans 14 amino acids. With 2 bases removed from V and 6 bases from J, the gap between germline ends came to 13 bases. Germline-derived CDR1 and CDR2 are LNHDA and SQIVND (reference sequence). The CDR3 loop reads CASSITGSKPEAFF. The CDR3 coding sequence is TGTGCCAGTAGTATAACGGGAAGTAAGCCTGAAGCTTTCTTT.

The chain combines TRBV27 with TRBJ2-1; the D gene is possibly TRBD2 (5 bases). V was cut by 6 bases and J by 6 bases, with 15 bases left in between. Germline V gives CDR1 MNHEY, CDR2 SMNVEV (reference sequence). CDR3 size: 14 residues. This chain's CDR3 is CASRYRERTNEQFF. The CDR3, as DNA: TGTGCCAGCAGATATCGGGAACGGACCAATGAGCAGTTCTTC.

V and J are TRBV9 and TRBJ2-7; D is possibly TRBD1 (6 bases). Germline-derived CDR1 and CDR2 are SGDLS and YYNGEE. The V and J ends lost 3 bases and 7 bases respectively, with 17 bases between them. The CDR3 has 14 amino acids. CDR3 sequence reads: CASSATGPYEEQYF. In DNA form, the CDR3 reads TGTGCCAGCAGCGCGACAGGCCCATACGAAGAGCAGTACTTC.

The chain combines TRBV7-8 with TRBJ2-3; the D gene is possibly TRBD1 (6 bases). Germline assignment: CDR1 SGHVS and CDR2 FQNEAQ. The CDR3 spans 14 residues. V was clipped by 2 bases and J by 6 bases, with 12 bases between them. The CDR3 reads CASSLKGVLDTQYF. Written as DNA, the CDR3 is TGTGCCAGCAGCTTAAAGGGGGTATTGGATACGCAGTATTTT.

This rearrangement joins TRBV7-2 to TRBJ2-7, with 8 bases lining up with TRBD2. The CDR3 length is 16 residues. CDR1 and CDR2 (germline): SGHTA, FQGNSA. J lost 5 bases, V lost 7 bases, and 16 bases had no gene match. The CDR3 DNA reads TGTGCCAGCACCGTCCGGGGGGGGCGTGGATTCGACGAGCAGTACTTC. Amino acid sequence: CASTVRGGRGFDEQYF.

The chain combines TRBV3-1 (or the pseudogene TRBV3-2) with TRBJ1-5, with D perhaps matching TRBD1 (5 bases). Germline values: CDR1 LGHDT, CDR2 YNNKEL (reference sequence). Between the trimmed V and J ends, which lost 1 base and 4 bases, there was a span of 11 bases. The CDR3 length is 15 residues. This CDR3 reads CASSQGVRVNQPQHF. DNA for the CDR3: TGTGCCAGCAGCCAAGGAGTCAGGGTGAATCAGCCCCAGCATTTT.

V is TRBV7-9 and J is TRBJ1-2; TRBD1 agrees at 9 bases. CDR1 is SEHNR, CDR2 FQNEAQ, per germline (reference sequence). The CDR3 is 15 amino acids. After removal of 5 bases from V and 4 bases from J, the junction contained 8 bases not matched to a gene. CDR3 amino acids: CASSPWDREGYGYTF. The CDR3 nucleotides are TGTGCCAGCAGCCCATGGGACAGGGAGGGCTATGGCTACACCTTC. The complete variable domain, with remaining parts taken from reference TRBV7-9 and TRBJ1-2, reads DTGVSQNPRHKITKRGQNVTFRCDPISEHNRLYWYRQTLGQGPEFLTYFQNEAQLEKSRLLSDRFSAERPKGSFSTLEIQRTEQGDSAMYLCASSPWDREGYGYTFGSGTRLTVV.

V usage is TRBV2 and J usage is TRBJ1-3; 7 bases are shared with TRBD1. J was trimmed by 0 bases and V by 0 bases; bases with no gene match: 8. The CDR3 is 18 amino acids. The V gene's germline CDR1 is SNHLY and CDR2 FYNNEI. CDR3 sequence reads: CASSEALGGIGSGNTIYF. The CDR3 region has the DNA TGTGCCAGCAGTGAAGCTTTAGGGGGCATAGGCTCTGGAAACACCATATATTTT.

The chain carries TRBV30 and TRBJ1-2, with 8 bases matching TRBD1. This CDR3 is 14 amino acids long. Germline assignment: CDR1 GTSNPN and CDR2 SVGIG (reference sequence). V gave up 2 bases and J gave up 4 bases; unmatched junction bases: 6. The CDR3 DNA follows: TGTGCCTGGAGTTATCGGACAGGGACCTATGGCTACACCTTC. It encodes CAWSYRTGTYGYTF.

The genes are TRBV5-1 and TRBJ1-1; no clear D. Trimming shortened V by 5 bases and J by 4 bases, and 15 bases separated the two germline ends. CDR3 size: 14 residues. CDR1 and CDR2 (germline): SGHRS, YFSETQ. The CDR3 coding sequence is TGCGCCAGCAGTGGTGAGGGCTTCGGCACTGAAGCTTTCTTT. Its translation: CASSGEGFGTEAFF. The entire variable domain, with the rest obtained from reference TRBV5-1 and TRBJ1-1, is as follows: KAGVTQTPRYLIKTRGQQVTLSCSPISGHRSVSWYQQTPGQGLQFLFEYFSETQRNKGNFPGRFSGRQFSNSRSEMNVSTLELGDSALYLCASSGEGFGTEAFFGQGTRLTVV.

The CDR3 region is CASSASGSGGEQFF. CDR3 sequence (DNA): TGCGCCAGCAGCGCTAGCGGGAGCGGGGGTGAGCAGTTCTTC. The chain employs TRBV10-1 and TRBJ2-1; 10 nucleotides line up with TRBD2. Germline values: CDR1 WNHNN, CDR2 SYGVQD (reference sequence). The CDR3 consists of 14 residues. V lost 6 bases, J lost 9 bases, and 8 bases stayed unmatched.

This clone was seen just once. The J gene is TRBJ2-2, the V gene TRBV11-3; 8 nucleotides match TRBD2. The J segment lost 4 bases and the V segment lost 5 bases, leaving 3 bases of the junction unmatched. In germline, CDR1 is SGHNT, CDR2 YENEEA. The CDR3 loop spans 14 amino acids. This chain's CDR3 is CASSAGGVTGELFF. In DNA, the CDR3 is TGTGCCAGCAGCGCGGGAGGAGTCACCGGGGAGCTGTTTTTT.

The genes are TRBV2 and TRBJ2-7; no definite D call. Germline V gene sequence: CDR1 SNHLY, CDR2 FYNNEI. The CDR3 has 16 residues. Trimming pared 7 bases from V and 6 bases from J, leaving 25 bases between. CDR3 in amino acids: CASMFGRSKDVSEQYF. CDR3 in DNA: TGTGCCAGCATGTTTGGGCGTAGTAAAGATGTGAGCGAGCAGTACTTC.

V gene TRBV9 combines with J gene TRBJ1-6, with 8 bases lining up with TRBD1. V lost 3 bases and J lost 10; bases outside the gene matches: 9. Germline V gives CDR1 SGDLS, CDR2 YYNGEE. The CDR3 loop spans 15 amino acids. In nucleotides, the CDR3 is TGTGCCAGCAGCGCCCTAGGACAGGGAGGATCACCCCTCCACTTT. Protein sequence: CASSALGQGGSPLHF. The complete variable domain, with remaining parts taken from reference TRBV9 and TRBJ1-6, reads DSGVTQTPKHLITATGQRVTLRCSPRSGDLSVYWYQQSLDQGLQFLIQYYNGEERAKGNILERFSAQQFPDLHSELNLSSLELGDSALYFCASSALGQGGSPLHFGNGTRLTVT.

The chain carries TRBV28 and TRBJ1-2; 8 bases match TRBD1. CDR1 is MDHEN, CDR2 SYDVKM, per germline. This CDR3 has 15 residues. With 5 bases clipped from V and 2 bases from J, the junction kept 7 bases outside the gene matches. Here the CDR3 reads CASSPATGVNYGYTF. The CDR3 region has the DNA TGTGCCAGCAGTCCAGCGACAGGGGTCAACTATGGCTACACCTTC.

This chain links TRBV24-1 with TRBJ2-1; 8 positions agree with TRBD2. Looked up from germline, CDR1 is KGHDR and CDR2 is SFDVKD. V lost 5 bases to trimming and J lost 0 bases; unmatched junction nucleotides: 17. The CDR3 is 20 residues long. CDR3 residues: CATSASLGTSGRSSYNEQFF. The CDR3 nucleotides are TGTGCCACCAGTGCCTCCCTTGGTACTAGCGGCAGAAGCTCCTACAATGAGCAGTTCTTC.

This clone has a single count. V and J are TRBV6-5 and TRBJ1-1; maybe TRBD1 (5 bases). V lost 5 bases and J lost 0, with 10 bases in between. Germline V gene sequence: CDR1 MNHEY, CDR2 SVGAGI. The CDR3 runs to 14 residues. The CDR3 region is CASSQDNLNTEAFF. The CDR3 bases are TGTGCCAGCAGTCAGGACAATTTGAACACTGAAGCTTTCTTT.

This chain uses TRBV5-5 with TRBJ1-2; D gene unclear. There are 12 residues in the CDR3. CDR1 is SGHKS and CDR2 is YYEKEE in the germline V gene (reference sequence). Trimming removed 1 base from V and 8 bases from J, with 9 bases in between. The CDR3 region has the DNA TGTGCCAGCAGCTTGTTGTCCACGGGCTACACCTTC. Amino acids: CASSLLSTGYTF.

The chain uses TRBV24-1 and TRBJ1-2; 10 bases agree with TRBD1. The germline V gene encodes CDR1 KGHDR and CDR2 SFDVKD. J was trimmed by 9 bases and V by 4 bases; bases with no gene match: 13. CDR3 length: 16 residues. The CDR3 coding sequence is TGTGCCACCAGTGACCGGCGGGACAGGGGATCTTTTAGCTACACCTTC. This encodes CATSDRRDRGSFSYTF.

The CDR3 sequence: CASSLSSTDTQYF. The CDR3 DNA sequence: TGCGCCAGCAGCTTGTCTAGCACAGATACGCAGTATTTT. The chain is built from TRBV5-1 and TRBJ2-3; D ambiguous. The CDR3 runs 13 residues. V lost 1 base, J lost 0 bases, and 3 bases lay in between. Germline V gives CDR1 SGHRS, CDR2 YFSETQ.

This chain uses TRBV5-1 with TRBJ1-4, with 7 positions matching TRBD1. With 4 bases clipped from V and 7 bases from J, the junction kept 7 bases outside the gene matches. Germline lookup yields CDR1 SGHRS and CDR2 YFSETQ. The CDR3 has 14 amino acids. The CDR3 is CASSRGQVVEKLFF. The CDR3 nucleotides are TGCGCCAGCAGCCGCGGACAGGTTGTTGAAAAACTGTTTTTT.

This chain connects TRBV14 to TRBJ1-1; D is possibly TRBD1 (5 bases). V was shortened by 0 bases and J by 3 bases, with 11 bases between the two germline ends. This CDR3 has 15 residues. From germline, CDR1 is SGHDN and CDR2 FVKESK. CDR3 region: CASSQDKGWDTEAFF. The CDR3, as DNA: TGTGCCAGCAGCCAAGATAAGGGGTGGGACACTGAAGCTTTCTTT.